A single sample gave rise to the 26 T cell receptor beta chains below, sequenced in a study of cytomegalovirus exposure and HLA in healthy donors listed by TCRdb under 2017. The library was made by the immunoSEQ multiplex PCR assay. For the multiplex PCR, a mixture combining 60 forward primers for TCR Vbeta segments and 13 reverse primers for TCR Jbeta segments was used. TCRdb's version of the immuneACCESS table is confined to in-frame rearrangements and falls short of the full clone set. An unresolved V gene accounts for under half of the shortfall where checked; the remainder is of unknown origin. Within this sample are some 170,000 clones, with about 69% of them counted one time only. 2% to 2.5% of the sample belongs to the ten largest clones. Sequenced sample: PBMCs. These receptors were collected from a human donor in good health.

The genes are TRBV30 and TRBJ1-1, with D possibly TRBD1 on 5 matching bases. Per the germline V gene, CDR1 is GTSNPN and CDR2 is SVGIG (reference sequence). The CDR3 has 13 amino acids. V lost 7 bases and J 5 bases, leaving 17 bases between the germline ends. In nucleotides, the CDR3 is TGTGCCTCATGGGACTCAGGCGGGACTGAAGCTTTCTTT. This gives the protein CASWDSGGTEAFF.

The chain joins TRBV5-4 to TRBJ2-4, with D perhaps matching TRBD2 (6 bases). Germline values: CDR1 SGHNT, CDR2 YYREEE (reference sequence). The CDR3 loop spans 14 amino acids. Trimming left V 1 base short and J 5 bases short, with 10 bases between. DNA for the CDR3: TGTGCCAGCAGCTTGTTCGGGGGAGAAAACATTCAGTACTTC. It codes for CASSLFGGENIQYF.

This rearrangement joins TRBV18 to TRBJ1-1; TRBD1 aligns across 8 bases. The V gene's germline CDR1 is KGHSH and CDR2 LQKENI. The trim removed 2 bases at V and 4 bases at J, leaving 9 bases unmatched. This CDR3 is 16 amino acids long. CDR3 sequence: CASSPSAGGLGTEAFF. As DNA, the CDR3 is TGTGCCAGCTCACCAAGCGCAGGGGGCTTGGGCACTGAAGCTTTCTTT. Full variable domain (rest looked up from reference TRBV18 and TRBJ1-1): NAGVMQNPRHLVRRRGQEARLRCSPMKGHSHVYWYRQLPEEGLKFMVYLQKENIIDESGMPKERFSAEFPKEGPSILRIQQVVRGDSAAYFCASSPSAGGLGTEAFFGQGTRLTVV.

This sequence joins TRBV29-1 and TRBJ1-1; D may be TRBD1 (6 bases). The germline gives CDR1 SQVTM, CDR2 ANQGSEA. V gave up 4 bases and J gave up 5 bases, with 11 bases separating them. CDR3 length: 12 residues. CDR3 nucleotide sequence: TGCAGCGTTGGAGGGGGGGGAACTGAAGCTTTCTTT. This gives the protein CSVGGGGTEAFF.

This clone was seen more than once but under ten times. The chain links TRBV2 to TRBJ2-5; 11 bases map to TRBD1. This CDR3 spans 14 amino acids. Germline trimming cut 8 bases from V and 2 bases from J; bases unmatched to any gene: 4. Germline V gene lookup returns CDR1 SNHLY and CDR2 FYNNEI. The CDR3 protein is CASPGQGGQETQYF. DNA of the CDR3: TGTGCCAGCCCGGGACAGGGGGGACAAGAGACCCAGTACTTC.

This chain uses TRBV6-6 with TRBJ2-2, with D perhaps TRBD2 (5 bases). CDR3 length: 13 residues. Trimming left V 5 bases short and J 6 bases short, with 10 bases between. Per the germline V gene, CDR1 is MNHNY and CDR2 is SVGAGI (reference sequence). CDR3 protein: CASSLRSAGELFF. The CDR3 DNA follows: TGTGCCAGCAGTCTACGTAGCGCCGGGGAGCTGTTTTTT.

This clone appeared a few times. This sequence joins TRBV18 and TRBJ2-7; TRBD1 matches at 7 bases. Looked up from germline, CDR1 is KGHSH and CDR2 is LQKENI. V trimming: 3 bases; J trimming: 6 bases; junction bases outside the gene matches: 5. This CDR3 comprises 13 residues. This chain's CDR3 is CASSPTGEGEQYF. The CDR3 nucleotides are TGTGCCAGCTCACCTACAGGGGAAGGCGAGCAGTACTTC.

The chain joins TRBV7-9 to TRBJ2-6, with D possibly matching TRBD1 (6 bases). CDR3 length equals 15 residues. Germline V gives CDR1 SEHNR, CDR2 FQNEAQ (reference sequence). Between the trimmed V and J ends, which lost 6 bases and 2 bases, there was a span of 11 bases. In DNA form, the CDR3 reads TGTGCCAGCAGTAACAGGGAACCTGGGGCCAACGTCCTGACTTTC. It encodes CASSNREPGANVLTF.

This chain uses TRBV5-4 with TRBJ2-5; D not certain. CDR3 length: 12 residues. Germline V gene data show CDR1 as SGHNT and CDR2 as YYREEE (reference sequence). The V end was cut by 4 bases, the J end by 0 bases, with 4 bases between. The CDR3 is CASSQDQETQYF. The CDR3 coding sequence is TGTGCCAGCAGCCAGGACCAAGAGACCCAGTACTTC.

The J gene is TRBJ1-1, the V gene TRBV19; 7 bases fit TRBD1. CDR1 LNHDA and CDR2 SQIVND come from the germline V gene (reference sequence). The CDR3 covers 15 residues. J gave up 0 bases and V 3 bases, and 4 bases lay outside the gene matches. In nucleotides, the CDR3 is TGTGCCAGTAGTATCGTGGGGACAGTGAACACTGAAGCTTTCTTT. Translation: CASSIVGTVNTEAFF.

V and J are TRBV6-6 and TRBJ1-2; 10 nucleotides align to TRBD1. Germline V gives CDR1 MNHNY, CDR2 SVGAGI (reference sequence). The CDR3 contains 13 residues. Trimming removed 7 bases from V and 8 bases from J; junction bases left unmatched: 7. The CDR3 protein is CASTRTGGGGYTF. The CDR3 DNA reads as TGTGCCAGCACCCGGACAGGGGGTGGCGGCTACACCTTC.

This chain links TRBV11-2 with TRBJ2-3; TRBD2 matches 8 bases. V shed 1 base, J shed 2 bases, and the junction held 5 bases outside the gene matches. Per germline, CDR1 SGHAT and CDR2 FQNNGV. CDR3 length: 16 residues. CDR3 in amino acids: CASSLAGGAPTDTQYF. DNA for the CDR3: TGTGCCAGCAGCTTAGCGGGGGGGGCGCCCACAGATACGCAGTATTTT. Variable domain in full (rest from reference TRBV11-2 and TRBJ2-3): EAGVAQSPRYKIIEKRQSVAFWCNPISGHATLYWYQQILGQGPKLLIQFQNNGVVDDSQLPKDRFSAERLKGVDSTLKIQPAKLEDSAVYLCASSLAGGAPTDTQYFGPGTRLTVL.

The chain combines TRBV27 with TRBJ1-5; D gene unclear. V lost 5 bases, J lost 0 bases, and 8 bases lay in between. Per germline, CDR1 MNHEY and CDR2 SMNVEV (reference sequence). The CDR3 has 14 amino acids. CDR3 sequence (DNA): TGTGCCAGCAGTCCAACTAATAGCAATCAGCCCCAGCATTTT. It is translated as CASSPTNSNQPQHF.

This clone was detected only once. The chain is built from TRBV6-5 and TRBJ2-3, with a possible D match to TRBD2 (5 bases). The CDR3 has 12 amino acids. Trimming shortened V by 6 bases and J by 10 bases, and 14 bases separated the two germline ends. Germline assignment: CDR1 MNHEY and CDR2 SVGAGI. The CDR3 DNA reads TGTGCCAGCAGCCCCGACTACTGCGCGCAGTATTTT. It yields the protein CASSPDYCAQYF.

The V and J genes are TRBV21-1 and TRBJ2-7; the table names TRBD2, a call not compared with the DNA. TRBV21-1 represents a pseudogene. This CDR3 contains 18 residues. The CDR3 is CASSKEGGRVAGGHEQYF. CDR3 in DNA: TGTGCCAGCAGCAAAGAGGGAGGGAGAGTAGCGGGGGGGCACGAGCAGTACTTC.

The chain carries TRBV25-1 and TRBJ2-1; unclear D gene. With 3 bases removed from V and 4 bases from J, the gap between germline ends came to 7 bases. The CDR3 extends over 13 amino acids. Germline-derived CDR1 and CDR2 are MGHDK and SYGVNS. Here the CDR3 DNA reads TGTGCCAGCAGTGACGAGGCTTACAATGAGCAGTTCTTC. Its protein is CASSDEAYNEQFF.

The chain is built from TRBV2 and TRBJ2-5, with 13 bases that match TRBD2. CDR3 length equals 17 residues. After removal of 4 bases from V and 2 bases from J, the junction contained 7 bases not matched to a gene. Germline V lookup: CDR1 SNHLY, CDR2 FYNNEI. The CDR3: CASSATSGLAGQETQYF. The CDR3 region has the DNA TGTGCCAGCAGTGCCACCTCGGGACTAGCGGGGCAAGAGACCCAGTACTTC.

The CDR3 is CASSQARDRVSYGYTF. Written as DNA, the CDR3 is TGCGCCAGCAGCCAAGCCCGGGACAGGGTTTCCTATGGCTACACCTTC. This rearrangement joins TRBV4-1 to TRBJ1-2; 9 positions agree with TRBD1. CDR3 length: 16 residues. The germline V gene has CDR1 MGHRA and CDR2 YSYEKL. The V gene end was trimmed by 1 base and the J gene end by 4 bases; junction bases not matched to a gene: 7.

This clone was seen more than once but under ten times. The rearrangement uses TRBV18 and TRBJ2-1, with 8 bases matching TRBD1. CDR1 and CDR2 from the germline V gene are KGHSH and LQKENI. The junction had 5 bases not matched to a gene; V was cut back by 4 bases and J by 0 bases. The CDR3 runs to 16 residues. The CDR3 region is CASSRGQASSYNEQFF. CDR3 bases: TGTGCCAGCTCACGGGGACAGGCTAGCTCCTACAATGAGCAGTTCTTC.

In this sample, this clone turned up a few times. This chain joins TRBV18 and TRBJ1-1, with TRBD1 as a possible D gene (6 bases). Germline CDR1 KGHSH, CDR2 LQKENI. This CDR3 is built from 15 residues. V gave up 2 bases and J gave up 0 bases, with 10 bases separating them. The CDR3 loop reads CASSPNTGLNTEAFF. The CDR3 DNA follows: TGTGCCAGCTCACCAAACACAGGGCTGAACACTGAAGCTTTCTTT.

The V gene is TRBV19, the J gene TRBJ1-1, with TRBD1 matching 9 bases. V lost 5 bases, J lost 5 bases, and 6 bases stayed unmatched. There are 14 residues in the CDR3. Germline CDR1 LNHDA, CDR2 SQIVND (reference sequence). The CDR3 DNA reads as TGTGCCAGTAGTTACGGGACAGGGCGGACTGAAGCTTTCTTT. This gives the protein CASSYGTGRTEAFF.

This clone occurred once. J is TRBJ1-2 and V is TRBV7-8; D ambiguous. Germline loops: CDR1 SGHVS, CDR2 FQNEAQ. The V and J ends lost 4 bases and 4 bases respectively, with 16 bases between them. The CDR3 extends over 15 amino acids. The CDR3 loop is CASSYAGGAGYGYTF. The CDR3 coding sequence is TGTGCCAGCAGCTACGCAGGAGGCGCAGGCTATGGCTACACCTTC.

The sample holds a few counts of this clone. The chain combines TRBV6-5 with TRBJ1-2; D is possibly TRBD1 (6 bases). V lost 6 bases, J lost 5 bases, and 16 bases lay in between. The germline V gene encodes CDR1 MNHEY and CDR2 SVGAGI. This CDR3 has 14 residues. The CDR3 DNA reads TGTGCCAGCAGGGACAGCCAACAGTCATATGGCTACACCTTC. It is translated as CASRDSQQSYGYTF.

V is TRBV2 and J is TRBJ2-5, with D perhaps matching TRBD1 (6 bases). The J call could be wrong; TRBJ2-7 is a better fit for the DNA end. Germline V gene data show CDR1 as SNHLY and CDR2 as FYNNEI. CDR3 length: 15 amino acids. In DNA, the CDR3 is TGTGCCAGCAGTGGTGGGGACACCCTCTCCTACGAGCAGTACTTC. Translated, it gives CASSGGDTLSYEQYF.

This clone has just a few counts. This rearrangement joins TRBV10-1 to TRBJ1-5; D remains ambiguous. The CDR3 sequence is 13 residues long. Germline V lookup: CDR1 WNHNN, CDR2 SYGVQD (reference sequence). V lost 0 bases and J 7 bases, leaving 7 bases between the germline ends. CDR3 sequence (DNA): TGCGCCAGCAGTGAGTCGTTGAGACAGCCCCAGCATTTT. Protein sequence: CASSESLRQPQHF.

This clone has more than one count but fewer than ten. The rearrangement links TRBV7-9 to TRBJ2-1; 8 bases agree with TRBD2. Germline lookup yields CDR1 SEHNR and CDR2 FQNEAQ (reference sequence). There are 18 residues in the CDR3. The J segment lost 4 bases and the V segment lost 3 bases, leaving 14 bases of the junction unmatched. The CDR3 loop is CASSLTYFGTSGYNEQFF. The CDR3 nucleotides are TGTGCCAGCAGCTTGACCTACTTCGGGACTAGTGGTTACAATGAGCAGTTCTTC. The whole variable domain, remainder taken from reference TRBV7-9 and TRBJ2-1, is DTGVSQNPRHKITKRGQNVTFRCDPISEHNRLYWYRQTLGQGPEFLTYFQNEAQLEKSRLLSDRFSAERPKGSFSTLEIQRTEQGDSAMYLCASSLTYFGTSGYNEQFFGPGTRLTVL.